This T cell receptor (beta chain) emerged from a study of cytomegalovirus exposure and HLA in healthy donors. Study-level results: The study found most TCR sequences rare, yet found some public TCRs in many donors. As a later analysis revealed, the rate of TCR association differed by HLA locus, with DRB1 most and HLA-C fewest.

Primers: 60 Vbeta forward and 13 Jbeta reverse. The protocol was immunoSEQ multiplex PCR, while the TCRdb copy is restricted to in-frame clones and leaves out a portion. The data show about 150,000 clones, with roughly 84% seen just once and about 2.3% held by the top ten. CDR1 and CDR2 from the germline V gene are SGHRS and YFSETQ. The CDR3 is 16 amino acids. V lost 7 bases to trimming and J lost 4 bases; unmatched junction nucleotides: 7. A note on this clone: Its antigen remains unknown.

The sequenced material came from PBMCs. The chain couples TRBV5-1 to TRBJ1-6, with 11 bases matching TRBD1. This clonotype originated in a woman under 30 in good health and CMV-seronegative. This chain's CDR3 is CASSTGDRGYNSPLHF. CDR3 DNA sequence: TGCGCCAGCTCGACCGGGGACAGGGGGTATAATTCACCCCTCCACTTT. The complete variable domain, with remaining parts taken from reference TRBV5-1 and TRBJ1-6, reads KAGVTQTPRYLIKTRGQQVTLSCSPISGHRSVSWYQQTPGQGLQFLFEYFSETQRNKGNFPGRFSGRQFSNSRSEMNVSTLELGDSALYLCASSTGDRGYNSPLHFGNGTRLTVT.